This passage covers 23 T cell receptor beta chains from one sample sequenced in a study of response to subunit inactivated influenza vaccine. TCRdb re-analysed the RT-PCR reads in MiXCR, keeping a single row per CDR3 protein. Of 530,000 or so distinct CDR3 sequences listed, approximately 24% were seen once; the top ten hold 1.9%. The specimen comprised CD4+ T cells sorted from PBMCs, sampled 5 days after vaccination. The receptors shown here come from a man aged 45 to 65 who received an inactivated influenza vaccine.

A few counts support this clonotype. V usage is TRBV5-6 and J usage is TRBJ2-3; unclear D gene. The germline CDR1 and CDR2 sequences are SGHDT and YYEEEE. The CDR3 contains 15 residues. Trimming took 5 bases from V and 0 from J, leaving 13 bases between them. CDR3 sequence (DNA): TGTGCCAGCAGTCTGGCGCCTACTAGCACAGATACGCAGTATTTT. Translated: CASSLAPTSTDTQYF. The full variable domain, with the rest looked up from reference TRBV5-6 and TRBJ2-3, is DAGVTQSPTHLIKTRGQQVTLRCSPKSGHDTVSWYQQALGQGPQFIFQYYEEEERQRGNFPDRFSGHQFPNYSSELNVNALLLGDSALYLCASSLAPTSTDTQYFGPGTRLTVL.

The rearrangement links TRBV5-1 to TRBJ2-3, with TRBD1 identical over 10 bases. Germline trimming cut 3 bases from V and 3 bases from J; bases unmatched to any gene: 10. The CDR3 has 17 residues. Germline CDR1 and CDR2: SGHRS and YFSETQ. In DNA form, the CDR3 reads TGCGCCAGCAGCTCCCGGCCTGGGACAGGGGTGACAGATACGCAGTATTTT. Translated, it gives CASSSRPGTGVTDTQYF.

This chain uses TRBV3-1 with TRBJ2-1; D may match TRBD1 or TRBD2 (6 bases each). Trimming took off 0 bases at V and 7 bases at J, with 10 bases between the two ends. Germline CDR1 is LGHDT and CDR2 is YNNKEL (reference sequence). This CDR3 contains 14 residues. The CDR3 DNA sequence: TGTGCCAGCAGCCAAGATCGAGGGGGGAATGAGCAGTTCTTC. It specifies CASSQDRGGNEQFF.

The genes are TRBV5-1 and TRBJ1-5; D is undetermined. Looked up from germline, CDR1 is SGHRS and CDR2 is YFSETQ. This CDR3 is 15 amino acids long. V lost 0 bases and J 8 bases, leaving 15 bases between the germline ends. CDR3 residues: CASSLVGGRLEPQHF. The CDR3 DNA reads as TGCGCCAGCAGCTTGGTCGGAGGCAGGCTAGAGCCCCAGCATTTT.

This clonotype has more than one count but fewer than ten. This rearrangement joins TRBV6-1 to TRBJ2-1, with 10 bases aligning to TRBD2. CDR1 and CDR2 from the germline V gene are MNHNS and SASEGT. After removal of 5 bases from V and 6 bases from J, the junction contained 10 bases not matched to a gene. The CDR3 has 16 amino acids. In nucleotides, the CDR3 is TGTGCCAGCAGTCCCCTGCCCAGCGGGAGGGCCAATGAGCAGTTCTTC. Translated, it gives CASSPLPSGRANEQFF.

This clonotype was detected ten times or more. The chain couples TRBV6-6 to TRBJ1-1; D gene uncertain. The CDR3 sequence is 11 residues long. V shed 4 bases and J shed 2 bases, with 2 bases lying between them. Germline V lookup: CDR1 MNHNY, CDR2 SVGAGI (reference sequence). This CDR3 reads CASSSNTEAFF. In DNA form, the CDR3 reads TGTGCCAGCAGTTCCAACACTGAAGCTTTCTTT.

This clonotype was counted between two and nine times. The rearrangement links TRBV20-1 to TRBJ2-3, with D possibly matching TRBD2 (5 bases). This CDR3 has 15 amino acids. Trimming shortened V by 4 bases and J by 2 bases, and 16 bases separated the two germline ends. Germline CDR1 reads DFQATT; CDR2 reads SNEGSKA (reference sequence). This CDR3 is CSATGLLASTDTQYF. The CDR3 coding sequence is TGCAGTGCTACCGGACTCCTGGCATCCACAGATACGCAGTATTTT.

The chain couples TRBV12-3 or TRBV12-4 to TRBJ2-1, with 8 bases aligning to TRBD2. This CDR3 is 16 amino acids long. With 6 bases clipped from V and 7 bases from J, the junction kept 14 bases outside the gene matches. The CDR3 region is CASSPPLGIAGNEQFF. Written as DNA, the CDR3 is TGTGCCAGCAGCCCACCCCTGGGGATAGCGGGAAATGAGCAGTTCTTC.

The CDR3 DNA follows: TGCAGTGCTCCCCACCTAGGGAATGAGCAGTTCTTC. The encoded protein is CSAPHLGNEQFF. The chain is built from TRBV20-1 and TRBJ2-1, with no clear D. Looked up from germline, CDR1 is DFQATT and CDR2 is SNEGSKA (reference sequence). CDR3 length equals 12 residues. Trimming removed 5 bases at V and 7 bases at J, with 12 bases between.

This clonotype was detected many times. This chain connects TRBV29-1 to TRBJ1-2; D is unresolved. Trimming shortened V by 3 bases and J by 7 bases, and 15 bases separated the two germline ends. Germline lookup yields CDR1 SQVTM and CDR2 ANQGSEA. The CDR3 spans 13 residues. The CDR3 DNA sequence: TGCAGCGTTGAGAGTGGCAGCGTGGGTGGCTACACCTTC. It is translated as CSVESGSVGGYTF.

The chain employs TRBV9 and TRBJ1-2; no clear D. Trimming removed 0 bases from V and 0 bases from J, with 6 bases in between. Germline loops: CDR1 SGDLS, CDR2 YYNGEE. The CDR3 contains 14 residues. This chain's CDR3 is CASSVASSNYGYTF. The CDR3 DNA follows: TGTGCCAGCAGCGTAGCCAGCTCTAACTATGGCTACACCTTC.

This clonotype was recorded at least ten times. The genes are TRBV12-3 or TRBV12-4 and TRBJ2-5, with D maybe TRBD1 (5 bases). This CDR3 spans 13 amino acids. With 3 bases removed from V and 5 bases from J, the gap between germline ends came to 10 bases. The CDR3 DNA reads as TGTGCCAGCAGTTTTTCAGGGCGTGAGACCCAGTACTTC. It is translated as CASSFSGRETQYF.

The V and J genes are TRBV5-1 and TRBJ1-1, with 8 bases identical to TRBD1. The CDR3 consists of 16 residues. CDR1 is SGHRS, CDR2 YFSETQ, per germline. V was pared by 0 bases and J by 1 base, with 5 bases of the junction left unmatched. CDR3 loop: CASSLGPQGANTEAFF. In DNA form, the CDR3 reads TGCGCCAGCAGCTTGGGGCCCCAGGGGGCGAACACTGAAGCTTTCTTT.

This chain connects TRBV5-1 to TRBJ1-3; maybe TRBD1 (5 bases). The CDR3 has 16 residues. Germline values: CDR1 SGHRS, CDR2 YFSETQ. Trimming pared 0 bases from V and 0 bases from J, leaving 10 bases between. CDR3 region: CASSLERGVSGNTIYF. In DNA form, the CDR3 reads TGCGCCAGCAGCTTGGAGAGGGGCGTCTCTGGAAACACCATATATTTT.

CDR3 bases: TGTGCCAGCAGCTTAGAGGGCGGGGGGGCTCAGACCCAGTACTTC. Its protein is CASSLEGGGAQTQYF. This chain connects TRBV7-2 to TRBJ2-5; 9 bases match TRBD2. With 1 base clipped from V and 6 bases from J, the junction kept 6 bases outside the gene matches. The germline V gene has CDR1 SGHTA and CDR2 FQGNSA. This CDR3 contains 15 residues. Full variable domain (outside the CDR3, taken from reference TRBV7-2 and TRBJ2-5): GAGVSQSPSNKVTEKGKDVELRCDPISGHTALYWYRQSLGQGLEFLIYFQGNSAPDKSGLPSDRFSAERTGGSVSTLTIQRTQQEDSAVYLCASSLEGGGAQTQYFGPGTRLLVL.

This clonotype turned up a few times. The rearrangement joins TRBV29-1 to TRBJ1-2; no definite D call. Germline V gene sequence: CDR1 SQVTM, CDR2 ANQGSEA. Trimming left V 5 bases short and J 6 bases short, with 10 bases between. The CDR3 is 11 residues long. CDR3 nucleotides: TGCAGCGTTAGGAACCCGAATGGCTACACCTTC. The encoded protein is CSVRNPNGYTF.

In its sample, this clonotype was seen a few times. The chain couples TRBV5-1 to TRBJ2-7; 13 bases are a match to TRBD2. With V trimmed by 1 base and J by 7 bases, 8 bases remained unmatched. This CDR3 has 16 amino acids. The germline gives CDR1 SGHRS, CDR2 YFSETQ. This CDR3 is CASSLRPGLAGREQYF. In nucleotides, the CDR3 is TGCGCCAGCAGCTTGAGACCGGGACTAGCGGGAAGGGAGCAGTACTTC.

The chain is built from TRBV10-3 and TRBJ2-3; D could derive from TRBD1 or TRBD2 (6 bases each). The CDR3 has 13 amino acids. Germline lookup yields CDR1 ENHRY and CDR2 SYGVKD. V was shortened by 7 bases and J by 4 bases, with 12 bases between the two germline ends. The CDR3 region has the DNA TGTGCCATCAACAGGGAGGTGGCAGATACGCAGTATTTT. Translated: CAINREVADTQYF.

The CDR3 nucleotides are TGTGCCAGCAGTGATCTCCGCTCCGAGCAGTACTTC. Translation gives CASSDLRSEQYF. The rearrangement joins TRBV25-1 to TRBJ2-7; D is unresolved. Deletions cut 3 bases from V and 6 bases from J, with 9 bases between. Per germline, CDR1 MGHDK and CDR2 SYGVNS. This CDR3 has 12 amino acids.

This chain joins TRBV30 and TRBJ1-1; D is ambiguous. The CDR3 consists of 14 residues. Germline CDR1 and CDR2: GTSNPN and SVGIG (reference sequence). The V end lost 0 bases, the J end lost 5 bases, and 13 bases lay between the germline ends. Written as DNA, the CDR3 is TGTGCCTGGAGTGTATACCCAATCCGGACTGAAGCTTTCTTT. Residues: CAWSVYPIRTEAFF.

The chain links TRBV7-2 to TRBJ2-5; D is undetermined. The CDR3 has 18 residues. Germline V gives CDR1 SGHTA, CDR2 FQGNSA. V lost 0 bases and J 0 bases, leaving 17 bases between the germline ends. CDR3 nucleotides: TGTGCCAGCAGCTTAGCTGCTTCCCTAACCCGGTACCAAGAGACCCAGTACTTC. Translation: CASSLAASLTRYQETQYF.

In its sample, this clonotype was seen a few times. This chain links TRBV20-1 with TRBJ2-5; TRBD2 might be the D (6 bases). CDR1 and CDR2 from the germline V gene are DFQATT and SNEGSKA (reference sequence). The CDR3 length is 14 residues. Trimming took off 3 bases at V and 0 bases at J, with 11 bases between the two ends. CDR3 loop: CSASRGDYQETQYF. The DNA for the CDR3 is TGCAGTGCTAGCCGCGGGGACTACCAAGAGACCCAGTACTTC.

The V call is TRBV5-1, the J call TRBJ2-3; 7 bases are shared with TRBD2. The CDR3 extends over 16 amino acids. J was trimmed by 3 bases and V by 0 bases; bases with no gene match: 7. Germline V gene data show CDR1 as SGHRS and CDR2 as YFSETQ. CDR3 nucleotide sequence: TGCGCCAGCAGCTTGGAAGGCGGGAGAACGACAGATACGCAGTATTTT. This encodes CASSLEGGRTTDTQYF.